The rows below give T cell receptor beta chains drawn from one sample of a study of cytomegalovirus exposure and HLA in healthy donors. TCRdb's table, derived via immunoSEQ multiplex PCR, lists solely in-frame clones and lacks some. This sample has approximately 160,000 clones, with more than 65% found just once. The source material was PBMCs. The source is a man between 18 and 35 years old in good health and CMV-seropositive. Each CDR3 is given with its conserved first and last residue. Fields, in order: D gene, V gene, J gene, clone size, CDR3 protein, CDR3 DNA. A D gene is named only where the DNA matches it firmly. The size entry is marked missing in some rows and otherwise reads once, few, many or a size class.

>TRBD2|TRBV7-9|TRBJ2-1|few
CASSAPTGTSGNLRFF
TGTGCCAGCAGCGCACCGACCGGGACTAGCGGGAATTTGCGGTTCTTC
>TRBD2|TRBV5-1|TRBJ2-1|.
CASSYPGTSGGPKNNEQFF
TGCGCCAGCAGCTACCCCGGGACTAGCGGTGGTCCGAAGAACAATGAGCAGTTCTTC
>.|TRBV7-9|TRBJ1-1|.
CASSLAGANTEAFF
TGTGCCAGCAGCTTAGCGGGGGCGAACACTGAAGCTTTCTTT
>TRBD1|TRBV4-2|TRBJ2-1|.
CASSQAQGQGASAEQFF
TGTGCCAGCAGCCAAGCTCAGGGCCAGGGGGCATCGGCTGAGCAGTTCTTC
>.|TRBV6-6|TRBJ1-1|.
CASSYSPRTEAFF
TGTGCCAGCAGTTACTCCCCGCGGACTGAAGCTTTCTTT
>TRBD2|TRBV14|TRBJ2-5|.
CASHSGGPQETQYF
TGTGCCAGCCACTCGGGGGGTCCCCAAGAGACCCAGTACTTC
>.|TRBV27|TRBJ1-1|.
CASIGGLEAFF
TGTGCCAGCATTGGTGGGCTTGAAGCTTTCTTT
>TRBD2|TRBV19|TRBJ2-1|.
CASSPGRGSEQFF
TGTGCCAGTAGTCCCGGGAGGGGGTCTGAGCAGTTCTTC
>.|TRBV19|TRBJ1-1|.
CASSTRQAQNTEAFF
TGTGCCAGTAGTACTCGACAGGCCCAGAACACTGAAGCTTTCTTT
>.|TRBV21-1|TRBJ1-2|.
CASSAKLTGVEGYTF
TGTGCCAGCAGCGCTAAACTGACAGGGGTGGAAGGCTACACCTTC
>.|TRBV15|TRBJ1-2|.
CATSSPSVNYGYTF
TGTGCCACCAGCAGCCCGTCGGTCAACTATGGCTACACCTTC
>.|TRBV5-1|TRBJ1-1|.
CASRKGEGPNTEAFF
TGCGCCAGCAGAAAAGGCGAGGGCCCGAACACTGAAGCTTTCTTT
>TRBD1|TRBV6-6|TRBJ1-4|.
CASTTGQALNEKLFF
TGTGCCAGCACCACTGGACAGGCCCTTAATGAAAAACTGTTTTTT
>TRBD1|TRBV7-2|TRBJ1-6|.
CASSPGTGRSNSPLHF
TGTGCCAGCAGCCCTGGGACAGGGCGTAGTAATTCACCCCTCCACTTT
>.|TRBV14|TRBJ2-5|.
CASSQREVGAQYF
TGTGCCAGCAGCCAAAGGGAGGTTGGGGCCCAGTACTTC
>TRBD1|TRBV9|TRBJ1-4|.
CASSLRQGGVNEKLFF
TGTGCCAGCAGCTTAAGACAGGGGGGAGTTAATGAAAAACTGTTTTTT
>.|TRBV18|TRBJ2-5|.
CASSQAGSEEETQYF
TGTGCCAGCTCACAGGCGGGATCCGAGGAAGAGACCCAGTACTTC
>.|TRBV19|TRBJ1-1|.
CASSIAGGRGATEAFF
TGTGCCAGTAGTATAGCTGGTGGGAGAGGCGCCACTGAAGCTTTCTTT
>TRBD1|TRBV18|TRBJ2-2|.
CASSPPGQGRAGELFF
TGTGCCAGCTCACCCCCGGGACAGGGAAGGGCCGGGGAGCTGTTTTTT
>TRBD1|TRBV10-1|TRBJ1-5|.
CASSQGVGQPQHF
TGCGCCAGCAGCCAGGGGGTTGGCCAGCCCCAGCATTTT
>TRBD1|TRBV5-1|TRBJ1-3|.
CASRSGTGSSGNTIYF
TGCGCCAGCAGATCCGGGACAGGGAGCTCTGGAAACACCATATATTTT
>.|TRBV19|TRBJ1-1|.
CASTREGFEAFF
TGTGCCAGTACTCGGGAGGGGTTTGAGGCTTTCTTT
>TRBD1|TRBV19|TRBJ1-3|.
CASTQGAGGNTIYF
TGTGCCAGTACTCAGGGGGCTGGCGGAAACACCATATATTTT
>TRBD1|TRBV6-5|TRBJ1-5|.
CASSRDRSSNQPQHF
TGTGCCAGCAGTAGGGACAGGAGTAGCAATCAGCCCCAGCATTTT
>.|TRBV7-9|TRBJ1-2|.
CASSLDYQGGPSYDYGYTF
TGTGCCAGCAGCTTAGATTATCAGGGTGGCCCCTCGTACGACTATGGCTACACCTTC
>TRBD1|TRBV5-1|TRBJ2-1|.
CASNTGTGGGEQFF
TGCGCCAGTAACACCGGGACAGGGGGCGGTGAGCAGTTCTTC
>.|TRBV19|TRBJ2-3|.
CASTLDPQMDTQYF
TGTGCCAGTACCCTCGACCCACAGATGGATACGCAGTATTTT
>.|TRBV10-3|TRBJ1-2|.
CAISETGGYTF
TGTGCCATCAGTGAGACGGGTGGCTACACCTTC
>TRBD1|TRBV6-1|TRBJ1-2|.
CASREGAFGYTF
TGTGCCAGCAGAGAGGGGGCGTTTGGCTACACCTTC
>TRBD1|TRBV5-6|TRBJ1-1|.
CASSFLPGQGSTEAFF
TGTGCCAGCAGCTTCCTCCCGGGACAGGGTTCCACTGAAGCTTTCTTT
>TRBD1|TRBV7-2|TRBJ2-5|once
CASSSPDRGQETQYF
TGTGCCAGCAGCAGTCCCGACAGGGGTCAAGAGACCCAGTACTTC
>.|TRBV11-1|TRBJ2-1|.
CASSLGGGSYNEQFF
TGTGCCAGCAGCTTGGGAGGGGGCTCCTACAATGAGCAGTTCTTC
>.|TRBV21-1|TRBJ1-1|.
CATRLMRGTEAFF
TGTGCCACCAGACTAATGAGAGGAACTGAAGCTTTCTTT
>.|TRBV5-6|TRBJ2-6|.
CASSSQGFWPGANVLTF
TGTGCCAGCAGCTCGCAGGGGTTTTGGCCTGGGGCCAACGTCCTGACTTTC
>.|TRBV9|TRBJ1-2|.
CASSVGQSAGYTF
TGTGCCAGCAGCGTAGGACAGTCTGCTGGCTACACCTTC
>TRBD1|TRBV6-1|TRBJ1-1|.
CASRGQLNTEAFF
TGTGCCAGCAGGGGACAGTTGAACACTGAAGCTTTCTTT
>.|TRBV28|TRBJ1-1|.
CASSSNGEAFF
TGTGCCAGCAGTTCGAACGGTGAAGCTTTCTTT
>TRBD2|TRBV7-2|TRBJ2-2|.
CASSRTSGGPRF
TGTGCCAGCAGCCGGACTAGCGGGGGGCCCCGCTTT
>.|TRBV2|TRBJ1-2|.
CASSASRPEVGDGYTF
TGTGCCAGCAGTGCTAGTCGGCCAGAGGTTGGCGATGGCTACACCTTC
>.|TRBV6-5|TRBJ1-5|.
CASSTTSQPQHF
TGTGCCAGCAGCACCACGAGTCAGCCCCAGCATTTT
>.|TRBV11-2|TRBJ2-2|.
CASSLERIAGELFF
TGTGCCAGCAGCTTAGAGCGCATCGCCGGGGAGCTGTTTTTT
>.|TRBV28|TRBJ1-4|once
CASRYMTATNEKLFF
TGTGCCAGCAGGTATATGACAGCAACTAATGAAAAACTGTTTTTT
>.|TRBV7-9|TRBJ2-5|.
CASSPEIETQYF
TGTGCCAGCAGTCCGGAGATAGAGACCCAGTACTTC
>.|TRBV6-5|TRBJ2-3|.
CASSLRGDTQYF
TGTGCCAGCAGCCTTCGCGGGGATACGCAGTATTTT
>.|TRBV9|TRBJ2-3|once
CASSVGGSSTDTQYF
TGTGCCAGCAGCGTAGGAGGATCTAGCACAGATACGCAGTATTTT
>TRBD1|TRBV7-8|TRBJ1-2|.
CASSSGTGNYGYTF
TGTGCCAGCAGCTCGGGGACAGGGAACTATGGCTACACCTTC
>.|TRBV19|TRBJ2-2|.
CASSIGQGSTGELFF
TGTGCCAGTAGTATTGGGCAGGGCTCCACCGGGGAGCTGTTTTTT
>TRBD1|TRBV7-8|TRBJ2-1|.
CASRGQGSDEQFF
TGTGCCAGTAGAGGACAGGGGAGCGATGAGCAGTTCTTC